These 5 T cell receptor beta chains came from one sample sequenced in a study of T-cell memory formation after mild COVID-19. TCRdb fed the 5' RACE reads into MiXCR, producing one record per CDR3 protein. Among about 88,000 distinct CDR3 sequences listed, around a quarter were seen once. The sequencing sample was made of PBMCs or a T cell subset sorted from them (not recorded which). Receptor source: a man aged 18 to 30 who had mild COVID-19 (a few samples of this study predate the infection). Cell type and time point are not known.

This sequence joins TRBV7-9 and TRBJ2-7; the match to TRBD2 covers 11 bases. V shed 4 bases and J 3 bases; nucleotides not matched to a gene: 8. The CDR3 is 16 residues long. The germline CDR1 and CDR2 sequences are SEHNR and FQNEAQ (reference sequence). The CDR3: CASSSGSGTSGYEQYF. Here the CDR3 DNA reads TGTGCCAGCAGCTCCGGATCCGGGACTAGCGGCTACGAGCAGTACTTC.

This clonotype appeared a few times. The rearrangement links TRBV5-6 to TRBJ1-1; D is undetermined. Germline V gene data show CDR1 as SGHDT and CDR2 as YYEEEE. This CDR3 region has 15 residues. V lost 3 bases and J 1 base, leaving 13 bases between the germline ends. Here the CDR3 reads CASSSAGKSNTEAFF. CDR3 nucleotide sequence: TGTGCCAGCAGCTCCGCCGGCAAGTCGAACACTGAAGCTTTCTTT.

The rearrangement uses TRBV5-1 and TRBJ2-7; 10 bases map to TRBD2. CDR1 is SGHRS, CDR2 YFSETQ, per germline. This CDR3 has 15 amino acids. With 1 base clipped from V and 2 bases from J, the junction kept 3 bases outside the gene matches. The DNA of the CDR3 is TGCGCCAGCAGCTTGACTAGCGGGGTCACCTACGAGCAGTACTTC. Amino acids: CASSLTSGVTYEQYF.

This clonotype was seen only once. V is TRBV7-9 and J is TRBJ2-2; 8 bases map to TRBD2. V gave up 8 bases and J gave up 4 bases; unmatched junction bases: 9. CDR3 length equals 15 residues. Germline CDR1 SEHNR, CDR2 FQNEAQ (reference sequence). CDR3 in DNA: TGTGCCAGCGACACCGGAGCGGGGGCCACCGGGGAGCTGTTTTTT. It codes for CASDTGAGATGELFF.

CDR3 coding DNA: TGTGCCAGCAGCTTGGTTTCAGGGGTGATCACTGAAGCTTTCTTT. It is translated as CASSLVSGVITEAFF. The rearrangement links TRBV5-4 to TRBJ1-1; a possible D gene is TRBD1 (6 bases). The CDR3 is made up of 15 amino acids. Germline lookup yields CDR1 SGHNT and CDR2 YYREEE (reference sequence). V was clipped by 0 bases and J by 4 bases, with 13 bases between them.